Sequencing of this TCR beta chain was carried out in a study of shared clonotypes between healthy human individuals. On the study more broadly: The donor group consisted of a couple of women and three men, aged 18 to 49.

In its sample, this clone was seen many times. What it recognizes is unknown. This specimen includes other DNA sequences encoding the same CDR3. Study-wide results and limits: Sampling covered blood only; tissue repertoires likely differ.

The CDR3 runs 14 residues. The germline V gene encodes CDR1 GTSNPN and CDR2 SVGIG (reference sequence). Trimming cost V 2 bases and J 7 bases, with 14 bases left between them. The authors ran the assay at deep level. For every subset, genomic DNA was evenly distributed across several immunoSEQ plates. Only in-frame clones appear in the TCRdb table, and some are missing; sequencing was by immunoSEQ multiplex PCR. This table has 97,000 or so clones, around half appearing once. The receptor was derived from a woman aged 40 to 49 in good health. Some clones in this sample may be carry-over from other donors' samples. The sequenced sample was PBMCs. The rearrangement links TRBV30 to TRBJ2-2; no definite D call. The CDR3: CAWSRVGLYGELFF. CDR3 nucleotides: TGTGCCTGGAGTCGGGTAGGGTTGTACGGGGAGCTGTTTTTT.